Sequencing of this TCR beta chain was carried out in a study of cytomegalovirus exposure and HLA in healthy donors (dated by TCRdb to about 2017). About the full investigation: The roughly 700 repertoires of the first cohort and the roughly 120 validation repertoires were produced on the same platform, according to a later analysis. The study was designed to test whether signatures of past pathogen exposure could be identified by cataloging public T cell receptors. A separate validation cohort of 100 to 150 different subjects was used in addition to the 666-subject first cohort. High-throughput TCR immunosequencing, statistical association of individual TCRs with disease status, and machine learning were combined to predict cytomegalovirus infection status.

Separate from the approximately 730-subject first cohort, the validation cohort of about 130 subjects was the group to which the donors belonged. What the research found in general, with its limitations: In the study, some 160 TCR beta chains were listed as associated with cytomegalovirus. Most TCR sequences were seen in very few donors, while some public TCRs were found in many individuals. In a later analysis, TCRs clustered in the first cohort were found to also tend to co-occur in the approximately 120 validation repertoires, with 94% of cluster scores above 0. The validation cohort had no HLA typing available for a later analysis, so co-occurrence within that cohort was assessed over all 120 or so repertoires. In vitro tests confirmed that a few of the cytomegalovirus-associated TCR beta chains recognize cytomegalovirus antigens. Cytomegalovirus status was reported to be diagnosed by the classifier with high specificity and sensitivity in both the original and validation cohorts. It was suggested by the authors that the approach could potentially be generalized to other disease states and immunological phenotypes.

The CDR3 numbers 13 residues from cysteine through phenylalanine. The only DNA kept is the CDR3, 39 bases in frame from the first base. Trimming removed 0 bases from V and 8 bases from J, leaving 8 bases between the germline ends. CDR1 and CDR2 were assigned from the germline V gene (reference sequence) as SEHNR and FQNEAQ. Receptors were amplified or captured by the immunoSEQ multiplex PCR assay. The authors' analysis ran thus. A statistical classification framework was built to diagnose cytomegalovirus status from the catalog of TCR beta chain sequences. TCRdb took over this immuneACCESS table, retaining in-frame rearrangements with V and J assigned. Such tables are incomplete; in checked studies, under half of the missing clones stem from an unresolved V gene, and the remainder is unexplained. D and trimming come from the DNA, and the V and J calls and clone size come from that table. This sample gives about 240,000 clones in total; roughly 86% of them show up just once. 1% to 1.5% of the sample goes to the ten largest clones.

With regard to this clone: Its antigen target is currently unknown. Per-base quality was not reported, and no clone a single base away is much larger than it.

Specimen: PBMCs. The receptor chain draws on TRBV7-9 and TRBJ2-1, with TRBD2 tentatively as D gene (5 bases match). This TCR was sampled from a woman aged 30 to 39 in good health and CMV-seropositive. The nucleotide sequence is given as TGTGCCAGCAGCTTAGCGGGAGTCTATGAGCAGTTCTTC. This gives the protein CASSLAGVYEQFF.